Below are 14 T cell receptor beta chains sequenced from a single sample in a study of blood T cell repertoires in COVID-19. The data were produced by immunoSEQ multiplex PCR, yet TCRdb's version contains in-frame clones alone and is incomplete. The top ten hold 1.5% to 2% of the sample, which has about 250,000 clones, around nine tenths seen once. Sequencing input: peripheral blood. These receptors originate from a woman aged 55-70 years who had recovered from COVID-19.

This clone was observed a single time. The chain recombines TRBV6-5 with TRBJ1-5; D unclear. The CDR3 spans 15 residues. Between the trimmed V and J ends, which lost 6 bases and 1 base, there was a span of 13 bases. The germline V gene has CDR1 MNHEY and CDR2 SVGAGI. This CDR3 reads CASRQQTLSNQPQHF. CDR3 in DNA: TGTGCCAGCAGGCAACAGACCCTGAGCAATCAGCCCCAGCATTTT.

This clone was counted once. CDR3 sequence: CSVESGIQYF. CDR3 nucleotides: TGCAGCGTTGAGTCGGGTATTCAGTACTTC. The chain uses TRBV29-1 and TRBJ2-4; no clear D gene. V lost 3 bases and J 10 bases, leaving 7 bases between the germline ends. Germline V CDR1 and CDR2: SQVTM, ANQGSEA. The CDR3 spans 10 residues.

The V and J genes are TRBV7-2 and TRBJ2-7; TRBD1 matches 10 bases. Germline loops: CDR1 SGHTA, CDR2 FQGNSA. V lost 4 bases to trimming and J lost 3 bases; unmatched junction nucleotides: 6. The CDR3 runs 15 residues. The CDR3 nucleotides are TGTGCCAGCAGCTCACGGACAGGGGGGAACTACGAGCAGTACTTC. This sequence encodes CASSSRTGGNYEQYF.

V gene TRBV19 combines with J gene TRBJ1-2; no firm D call. V was pared by 7 bases and J by 1 base, with 16 bases between. The CDR3 loop spans 15 amino acids. Germline V CDR1 and CDR2: LNHDA, SQIVND (reference sequence). The CDR3 coding sequence is TGTGCCAGTAAGTTTGATCCGATCGGTAACTATGGCTACACCTTC. Protein: CASKFDPIGNYGYTF.

J is TRBJ1-2 and V is TRBV9; perhaps TRBD1 as D (5 bases). V lost 3 bases and J 1 base, leaving 13 bases between the germline ends. Germline assignment: CDR1 SGDLS and CDR2 YYNGEE. This CDR3 contains 15 residues. The CDR3 coding sequence is TGTGCCAGCAGCGCGGGGGGAGGAGATAACTATGGCTACACCTTC. Amino acids: CASSAGGGDNYGYTF.

This clone was detected only once. The CDR3 DNA sequence: TGTGCCAGCAGCTCCTACAGCCGGAACACCATATATTTT. It translates to CASSSYSRNTIYF. The chain employs TRBV7-2 and TRBJ1-3; D is unclear. The CDR3 has 13 amino acids. Germline CDR1 is SGHTA and CDR2 is FQGNSA. Trimming left V 4 bases short and J 7 bases short, with 11 bases between.

The chain couples TRBV10-3 to TRBJ1-4; TRBD1 matches at 8 bases. Germline V gene lookup returns CDR1 ENHRY and CDR2 SYGVKD. This CDR3 is built from 13 residues. After removal of 3 bases from V and 7 bases from J, the junction contained 1 base not matched to a gene. The CDR3 loop is CAISEGQGEKLFF. The DNA for the CDR3 is TGTGCCATCAGTGAAGGACAGGGTGAAAAACTGTTTTTT.

The V gene is TRBV6-6, the J gene TRBJ1-2, with D uncertain. This CDR3 comprises 14 residues. Germline CDR1 is MNHNY and CDR2 is SVGAGI (reference sequence). Trimming left V 3 bases short and J 6 bases short, with 14 bases between. The CDR3 protein is CASSYDPAWDGYTF. The CDR3 DNA reads as TGTGCCAGCAGTTATGACCCAGCGTGGGATGGCTACACCTTC.

V gene TRBV11-2 combines with J gene TRBJ1-1; D is undetermined. Trimming stripped 6 bases from V and 6 bases from J, with 26 bases between. Germline CDR1 reads SGHAT; CDR2 reads FQNNGV. The CDR3 is made up of 17 amino acids. This CDR3 reads CASRRASLEGLRAEAFF. CDR3 sequence (DNA): TGTGCCAGCAGACGAGCCTCCTTGGAGGGATTAAGGGCTGAAGCTTTCTTT.

The V and J genes are TRBV5-1 and TRBJ2-3; D perhaps matches TRBD2 (6 bases). The CDR3 loop spans 14 amino acids. V lost 7 bases and J lost 0, with 12 bases in between. CDR1 SGHRS and CDR2 YFSETQ come from the germline V gene. The CDR3 region is CASASGASTDTQYF. DNA of the CDR3: TGCGCCAGCGCCTCGGGAGCTAGCACAGATACGCAGTATTTT.

The chain recombines TRBV28 with TRBJ1-2, with D hard to call. The V and J ends lost 4 bases and 4 bases respectively, with 13 bases between them. The CDR3 contains 14 residues. CDR1 and CDR2 (germline): MDHEN, SYDVKM. The CDR3 region is CASSSAGKLYGYTF. CDR3 DNA sequence: TGTGCCAGCAGTTCGGCGGGGAAACTCTATGGCTACACCTTC.

The V gene is TRBV7-3, the J gene TRBJ2-1, with a possible D match to TRBD2 (5 bases). CDR3 length equals 14 residues. CDR1 and CDR2 from the germline V gene are SGHTA and FQGTGA. The V end lost 5 bases, the J end lost 4 bases, and 12 bases lay between the germline ends. The CDR3 region is CASSLSGSYNEQFF. Written as DNA, the CDR3 is TGTGCCAGCAGCCTTTCGGGAAGTTACAATGAGCAGTTCTTC.

CDR3 bases: TGTGCCAGCAGCGCCCTTTCGGGGGCCTACAATGAGCAGTTCTTC. Its protein is CASSALSGAYNEQFF. The V and J genes are TRBV7-9 and TRBJ2-1; weak D call: TRBD2 (6 bases). Germline CDR1 reads SEHNR; CDR2 reads FQNEAQ (reference sequence). CDR3 length: 15 residues. V was pared by 5 bases and J by 2 bases, with 13 bases between.

Points on this clone: A read error may be the cause here, since a much bigger clone is one base away. V gene TRBV7-9 combines with J gene TRBJ1-2, with D unclear. V was pared by 1 base and J by 4 bases, with 4 bases between. This CDR3 is built from 12 residues. Germline lookup yields CDR1 SEHNR and CDR2 FQNEAQ (reference sequence). CDR3 amino acids: CASSLGSYGYTF. The CDR3 DNA follows: TGTGCCAGCAGCTTAGGCAGCTATGGCTACACCTTC.